The entry below describes one TCR beta chain. This clonotype was observed at least ten times. Its antigen has not been determined. Per-base qualities were not stored, and no clone one base away is much larger. This entry comes from a study of T cells in Graves' hyperthyroidism and ophthalmopathy (dated by TCRdb to the late 2010s). In the study overall: Peripheral blood samples were taken at the time of initial diagnosis, prior to any treatment. After sampling, hyperthyroidism patients received methimazole starting at 30 mg daily, and ophthalmopathy patients received high-dose intravenous methylprednisolone. The approximately 98 discovery patients were randomly divided into training and test sets at a 7:3 ratio. The paper reports TCR Vbeta CDR3 sequencing of over 130 peripheral blood samples: fewer than 50 ophthalmopathy, fewer than 85 hyperthyroidism and around 17 progressor patients. The study also compared thyroid tissue and blood T-cell repertoires from more than five Graves' hyperthyroidism patients. Prospective prediction of ophthalmopathy was tested in an independent validation cohort of approximately 18 hyperthyroidism patients and 17 patients who later progressed to ophthalmopathy. To identify distinguishing TCR V-J signatures, a discovery cohort of 90 to 100 patients was used, comprising 43 with Graves' ophthalmopathy and some 60 with stable Graves' hyperthyroidism. Broader findings and caveats from the paper: Most expanded thyroid clonotypes (frequency above 0.001) were also detected in blood, a finding suggesting that blood repertoires may reflect thyroid immune responses. A model built on a 13 V-J signature distinguished ophthalmopathy from stable hyperthyroidism, reaching around 90% sensitivity and 81.08% specificity in cross-validation and 80%/75% in testing. Sample size was not statistically predetermined, and blinding of investigators to group allocation was not performed. In validation, progression to ophthalmopathy was predicted by the model with roughly 69% sensitivity and 72% to 85% specificity, a median of roughly 6.4 months before onset.

Inclusive of the bounding cysteine and phenylalanine, the CDR3 is 17 residues long. Of all the DNA, just the CDR3 is kept, 51 bases in frame from base 1. The junction carries 15 bases between V and J, which are trimmed by 3 bases and 0 bases respectively. Per the germline V gene (reference sequence), MNHEY is the CDR1 and SMNVEV is the CDR2. TCR beta CDR3 regions were amplified from RNA transcripts. For the first round of RT-PCR on the TCR CDR3, the HTBI primer set was used together with the Qiagen OneStep RT-PCR kit. A second multiplex PCR round built the libraries, followed by size selection and purification. Paired-end sequencing of the libraries was performed with 100 bp reads on an Illumina HiSeq2000. For the original study's pipeline: SOAPnuke was used to process the raw data, throwing out any read that contained adapters or uncalled bases, had a mean Phred below 15, or lacked an exact constant-primer or identifier match. COPE v1.2.5 was used to merge the high-quality paired reads, and each unique nucleotide sequence was defined as a clonotype. Clonotypes were aligned to IMGT TRBV, TRBD and TRBJ reference segments using MiTCR v1.1. The analysis was restricted to V-J combinations with a frequency above 0.0001, which together covered 99.2% of the repertoires. A TCS score was defined as the ratio between F50 (clonal expansion) and ExV (chaos), using BLOSUM62-based TCRdist between CDR3 peptides within each V-J. Welch's t-statistics and random forest reduced 450 to 600 V-J features to roughly 13, which were used in a naive Bayes classifier (R e1071). TCRdb handled the public reads itself, with Q25 trimming in fastp and clone calling in MiXCR, and kept productive beta chains. Each CDR3 protein appears once, grouped with its most common genes and DNA. The V and J calls were not made by the authors but by TCRdb's processing. The sample has about 700,000 distinct CDR3 sequences on record, about 15% of them singletons. The ten largest clonotypes hold 10% of the sample.

Graves' hyperthyroidism was defined as stable when no progression to ophthalmopathy occurred over 18 months of follow-up. Hyperthyroidism patients were newly diagnosed, with disease duration under 2 months, and aged 18 to 65 years. Exclusion was applied to patients with uncontrolled infections, other autoimmune diseases, pregnancy or lactation. Diagnoses were established on the basis of clinical symptoms, serum thyroxine and TRAb, thyroid ultrasound, and orbital computed tomography. PBMCs were separated from roughly 9.6 ml of fresh peripheral blood using Ficoll-Paque density gradient centrifugation. Total RNA was extracted using Trizol reagent, and RNA quality was assessed on an Agilent 2100 Bioanalyzer.

This chain joins TRBV27 to TRBJ2-4, with the identity of the D gene unclear. The sequence was obtained from a woman between 18 and 30 years old with Graves' hyperthyroidism. Source material: blood. The DNA sequence is TGTGCCAGCAGTTTTCGTCGGACGGATCTAGCCAAAAACATTCAGTACTTC. The encoded protein is CASSFRRTDLAKNIQYF.